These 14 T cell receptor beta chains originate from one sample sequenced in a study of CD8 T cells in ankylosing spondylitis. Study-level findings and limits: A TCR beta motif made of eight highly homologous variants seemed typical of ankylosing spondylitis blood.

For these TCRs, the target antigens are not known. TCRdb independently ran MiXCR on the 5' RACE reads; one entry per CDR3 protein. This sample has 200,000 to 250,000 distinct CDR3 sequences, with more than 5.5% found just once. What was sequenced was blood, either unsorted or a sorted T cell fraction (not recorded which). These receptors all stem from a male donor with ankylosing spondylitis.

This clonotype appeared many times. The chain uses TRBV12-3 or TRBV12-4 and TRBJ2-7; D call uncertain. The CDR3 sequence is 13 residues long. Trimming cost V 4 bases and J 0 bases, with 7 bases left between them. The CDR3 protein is CASSSGHSYEQYF. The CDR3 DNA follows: TGTGCCAGCAGTTCGGGTCACTCCTACGAGCAGTACTTC.

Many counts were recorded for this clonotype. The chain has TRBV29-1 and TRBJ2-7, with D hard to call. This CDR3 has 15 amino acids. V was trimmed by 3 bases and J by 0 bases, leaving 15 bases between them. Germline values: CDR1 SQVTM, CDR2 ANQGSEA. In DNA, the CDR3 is TGCAGCGTTGACGGCGTATCACCTAACTCCTACGAGCAGTACTTC. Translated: CSVDGVSPNSYEQYF.

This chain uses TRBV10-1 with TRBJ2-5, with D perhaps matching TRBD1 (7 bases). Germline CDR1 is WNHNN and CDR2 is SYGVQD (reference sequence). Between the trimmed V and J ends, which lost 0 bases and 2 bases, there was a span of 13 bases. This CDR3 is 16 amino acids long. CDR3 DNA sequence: TGCGCCAGCAGTGAGTCGCGGGACAGTTTACAAGAGACCCAGTACTTC. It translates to CASSESRDSLQETQYF.

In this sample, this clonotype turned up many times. CDR3 sequence: CASSSISSGNEQFF. The DNA of the CDR3 is TGTGCCAGCAGCTCTATCTCGTCAGGCAATGAGCAGTTCTTC. The chain has TRBV16 and TRBJ2-1; D gene unclear. The ends were cut back, 5 bases at V and 6 bases at J, with 14 bases in the middle. Per the germline V gene, CDR1 is KGHSY and CDR2 is FQNENV. The CDR3 extends over 14 amino acids.

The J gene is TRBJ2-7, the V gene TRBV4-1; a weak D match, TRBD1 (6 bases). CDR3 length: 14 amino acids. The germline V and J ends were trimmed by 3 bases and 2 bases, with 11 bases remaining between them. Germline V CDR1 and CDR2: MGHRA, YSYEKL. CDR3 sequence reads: CASSQPGVAYEQYF. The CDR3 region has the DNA TGCGCCAGCAGCCAGCCAGGGGTGGCCTACGAGCAGTACTTC.

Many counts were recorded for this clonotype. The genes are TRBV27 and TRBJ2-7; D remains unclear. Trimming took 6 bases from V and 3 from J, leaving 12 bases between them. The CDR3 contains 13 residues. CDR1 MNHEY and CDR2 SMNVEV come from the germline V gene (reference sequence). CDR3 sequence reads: CASSDIRNYEQYF. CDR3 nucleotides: TGTGCCAGCAGCGACATAAGGAACTACGAGCAGTACTTC.

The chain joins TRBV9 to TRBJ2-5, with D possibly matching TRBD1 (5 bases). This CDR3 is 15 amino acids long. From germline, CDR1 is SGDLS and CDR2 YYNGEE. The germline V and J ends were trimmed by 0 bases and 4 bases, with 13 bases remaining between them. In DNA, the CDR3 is TGTGCCAGCAGCGTAGAGGGGCAGGGTGGAGAGACCCAGTACTTC. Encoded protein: CASSVEGQGGETQYF.

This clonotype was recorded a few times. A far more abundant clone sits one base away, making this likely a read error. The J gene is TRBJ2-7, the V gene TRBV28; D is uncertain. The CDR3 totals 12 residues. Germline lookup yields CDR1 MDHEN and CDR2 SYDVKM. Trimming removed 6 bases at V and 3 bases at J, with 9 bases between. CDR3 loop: CASSSVGYEQYF. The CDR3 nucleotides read TGTGCCAGCAGCTCAGTGGGCTACGAGCAGTACTTC.

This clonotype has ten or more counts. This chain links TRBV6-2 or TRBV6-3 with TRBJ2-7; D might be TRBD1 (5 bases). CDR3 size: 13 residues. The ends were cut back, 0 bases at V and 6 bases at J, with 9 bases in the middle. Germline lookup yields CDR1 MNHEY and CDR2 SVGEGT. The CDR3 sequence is CASSYSWGGEQYF. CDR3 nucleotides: TGTGCCAGCAGTTACTCGTGGGGCGGCGAGCAGTACTTC.

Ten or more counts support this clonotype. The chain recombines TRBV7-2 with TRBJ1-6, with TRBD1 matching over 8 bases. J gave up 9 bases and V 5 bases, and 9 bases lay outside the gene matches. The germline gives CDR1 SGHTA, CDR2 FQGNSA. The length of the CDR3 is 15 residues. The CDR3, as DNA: TGTGCCAGCAGCCTCACCGGACAGGGTCGTTCACCCCTCCACTTT. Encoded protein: CASSLTGQGRSPLHF.

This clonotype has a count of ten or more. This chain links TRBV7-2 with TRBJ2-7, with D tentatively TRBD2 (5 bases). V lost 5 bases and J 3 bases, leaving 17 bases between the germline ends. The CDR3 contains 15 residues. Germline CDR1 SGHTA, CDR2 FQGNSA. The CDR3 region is CASSIIHSGRYEQYF. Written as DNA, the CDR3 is TGTGCCAGCAGCATTATCCACAGCGGACGCTACGAGCAGTACTTC.

The CDR3 DNA sequence: TGTGCAAGTCGCTTAGAGGGGCTAGCGGTGTTCAATGAGCAGTTCTTC. Translated, it gives CASRLEGLAVFNEQFF. The gene calls are TRBV12-2 and TRBJ2-1; the DNA was not compared with TRBD2, the D call given in the table. TRBV12-2 is a known pseudogene. CDR3 size: 16 residues.

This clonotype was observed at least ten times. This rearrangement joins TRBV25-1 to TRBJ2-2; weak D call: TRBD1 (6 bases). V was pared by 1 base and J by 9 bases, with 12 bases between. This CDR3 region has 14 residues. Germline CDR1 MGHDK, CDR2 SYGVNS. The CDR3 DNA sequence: TGTGCCAGCAGTGAATTGGGGGCCTCCCGGGAGCTGTTTTTT. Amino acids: CASSELGASRELFF. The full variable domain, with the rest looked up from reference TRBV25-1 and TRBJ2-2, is EADIYQTPRYLVIGTGKKITLECSQTMGHDKMYWYQQDPGMELHLIHYSYGVNSTEKGDLSSESTVSRIRTEHFPLTLESARPSHTSQYLCASSELGASRELFFGEGSRLTVL.

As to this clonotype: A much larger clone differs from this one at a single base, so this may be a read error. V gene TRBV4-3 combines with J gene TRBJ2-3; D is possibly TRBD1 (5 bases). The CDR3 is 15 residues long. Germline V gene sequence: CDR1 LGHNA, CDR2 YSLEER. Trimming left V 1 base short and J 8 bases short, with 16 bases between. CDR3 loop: CASSQGRVIPGTQYF. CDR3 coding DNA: TGCGCCAGCAGCCAAGGCAGGGTTATCCCAGGTACGCAGTATTTT.